Reported below is one T cell receptor (beta chain). Possible read error: a much larger clone is one base away. A second 7 to 11 cycle PCR used barcoded and J-beta primers. TCRdb ran MiXCR on the 5' RACE reads and lists one entry per CDR3 protein. This sample has about 810,000 distinct CDR3 sequences, with around 36% found just once. The CDR3 loop spans 15 amino acids. The V gene's germline CDR1 is SGHTA and CDR2 FQGNSA. The sample comes from a study of blood T cells in healthy people across ages. Sequenced sample: blood. The sequence was obtained from a man between 18 and 35 years old in good health. This rearrangement joins TRBV7-2 to TRBJ2-3; D may correspond to TRBD1 or TRBD2 (5 bases each). The DNA of the CDR3 is TGTGCCAGCAGCCCAAGGGACGCTAGCACAGGTACGCAGTATTTT. It encodes CASSPRDASTGTQYF.